These 27 T cell receptor beta chains came from one sample sequenced in a study of T cells after yellow fever vaccination. TCRdb recomputed calls from the 5' RACE reads with MiXCR, one row per CDR3 protein. This sample has some 560,000 distinct CDR3 sequences, with about a fifth found just once. Material: PBMCs, obtained 15 days after the yellow fever booster vaccination. The receptors were sampled from a man aged 30 to 45 who received the YFV17D yellow fever vaccine.

The chain has TRBV12-3 or TRBV12-4 and TRBJ2-4; D perhaps matches TRBD2 (6 bases). Deletions cut 5 bases from V and 10 bases from J, with 24 bases between. The CDR3 contains 16 residues. The CDR3 DNA sequence: TGTGCCAGCAGTCAAACTCCGGGAGAGGGGTCCTTAATTCAGTACTTC. Protein: CASSQTPGEGSLIQYF.

This clonotype was observed a handful of times. The chain uses TRBV7-2 and TRBJ2-5; 8 nucleotides line up with TRBD2. Germline loops: CDR1 SGHTA, CDR2 FQGNSA. Trimming took 2 bases from V and 0 from J; bases not matched to a gene: 2. The CDR3 runs 15 residues. CDR3 coding DNA: TGTGCCAGCAGCTTACCTAGCGGGTACCAAGAGACCCAGTACTTC. Translating gives CASSLPSGYQETQYF.

The rearrangement links TRBV4-3 to TRBJ2-1, with 10 bases aligning to TRBD2. The CDR3 has 16 residues. The germline V gene encodes CDR1 LGHNA and CDR2 YSLEER. Trimming at V came to 3 bases and at J to 4 bases, leaving 6 bases not matched to a gene. The chain's CDR3 is CASSHSTSGAYNEQFF. CDR3 nucleotides: TGCGCCAGCAGCCACTCCACTAGCGGGGCTTACAATGAGCAGTTCTTC.

The gene calls are TRBV12-3 or TRBV12-4 and TRBJ1-1; no firm D call. The CDR3 is 13 amino acids. V was cut by 8 bases and J by 2 bases, with 12 bases left in between. CDR3 sequence (DNA): TGTGCCAGCTTTAGCCCCTCAAACACTGAAGCTTTCTTT. It encodes CASFSPSNTEAFF.

The chain has TRBV3-1 and TRBJ2-2, with D perhaps matching TRBD2 (5 bases). The length of the CDR3 is 15 residues. V lost 2 bases and J lost 1, with 8 bases in between. CDR1 and CDR2 (germline): LGHDT, YNNKEL (reference sequence). The CDR3 sequence is CASSQLAENTGELFF. The CDR3 DNA is TGTGCCAGCAGCCAACTAGCCGAGAACACCGGGGAGCTGTTTTTT. The full variable domain, completed using reference TRBV3-1 and TRBJ2-2, is DTAVSQTPKYLVTQMGNDKSIKCEQNLGHDTMYWYKQDSKKFLKIMFSYNNKELIINETVPNRFSPKSPDKAHLNLHINSLELGDSAVYFCASSQLAENTGELFFGEGSRLTVL.

This chain joins TRBV11-2 and TRBJ2-7, with TRBD1 identical over 8 bases. The junction had 2 bases not matched to a gene; V was cut back by 3 bases and J by 1 base. Germline CDR1 reads SGHAT; CDR2 reads FQNNGV. The CDR3 sequence is 14 residues long. CDR3 protein: CASSFRTGSYEQYF. In DNA form, the CDR3 reads TGTGCCAGCAGCTTCAGGACAGGGTCCTACGAGCAGTACTTC.

The V call is TRBV7-2, the J call TRBJ2-7, with 7 nucleotides matching TRBD1. Germline loops: CDR1 SGHTA, CDR2 FQGNSA. V lost 5 bases, J lost 0 bases, and 4 bases stayed unmatched. This CDR3 spans 14 amino acids. CDR3 residues: CASSEGAVSYEQYF. CDR3 nucleotides: TGTGCCAGCAGCGAGGGGGCCGTCTCCTACGAGCAGTACTTC.

The table lists this clonotype with a few counts. This chain connects TRBV20-1 to TRBJ2-7, with TRBD2 matching over 10 bases. V lost 5 bases to trimming and J lost 4 bases; unmatched junction nucleotides: 5. The germline V gene has CDR1 DFQATT and CDR2 SNEGSKA (reference sequence). This CDR3 comprises 13 residues. CDR3 region: CSAPSGGLYEQYF. The CDR3 DNA reads TGCAGTGCTCCTAGCGGGGGCTTGTACGAGCAGTACTTC.

This chain joins TRBV9 and TRBJ2-2; unclear D gene. Germline CDR1 and CDR2: SGDLS and YYNGEE. V was clipped by 0 bases and J by 7 bases, with 13 bases between them. The CDR3 consists of 15 residues. CDR3 protein: CASSVEVAGIGELFF. The CDR3 region has the DNA TGTGCCAGCAGCGTAGAGGTAGCCGGAATCGGGGAGCTGTTTTTT.

The chain has TRBV7-2 and TRBJ2-4; TRBD2 aligns across 10 bases. This CDR3 region has 15 residues. V lost 4 bases to trimming and J lost 7 bases; unmatched junction nucleotides: 7. Germline-derived CDR1 and CDR2 are SGHTA and FQGNSA. CDR3 sequence (DNA): TGTGCCAGCAGCTCGTATGGTAGCGGGAGGAACATTCAGTACTTC. Protein: CASSSYGSGRNIQYF.

This clonotype has just a few counts. The rearrangement uses TRBV29-1 and TRBJ2-5; TRBD1 or TRBD2 may be the D gene (5 bases each). There are 15 residues in the CDR3. Germline values: CDR1 SQVTM, CDR2 ANQGSEA. Trimming took off 6 bases at V and 4 bases at J, with 21 bases between the two ends. The CDR3 sequence is CSVDRDPLGGETQYF. The CDR3 bases are TGCAGCGTGGACCGGGACCCCCTTGGCGGAGAGACCCAGTACTTC.

The chain recombines TRBV7-2 with TRBJ2-3; possibly TRBD2 for D (6 bases). The ends were cut back, 1 base at V and 1 base at J, with 15 bases in the middle. Germline values: CDR1 SGHTA, CDR2 FQGNSA. The CDR3 has 17 amino acids. CDR3 nucleotide sequence: TGTGCCAGCAGCTTAGTCCCAGCGGGTGGGGGCACAGATACGCAGTATTTT. It encodes CASSLVPAGGGTDTQYF.

The chain combines TRBV3-1 with TRBJ2-5; the D call may be TRBD1 or TRBD2 (5 bases each). V was pared by 0 bases and J by 5 bases, with 13 bases between. Germline V gene data show CDR1 as LGHDT and CDR2 as YNNKEL (reference sequence). This CDR3 spans 15 amino acids. The CDR3: CASSQDMGRRETQYF. CDR3 sequence (DNA): TGTGCCAGCAGCCAAGATATGGGGCGGAGGGAGACCCAGTACTTC.

The chain employs TRBV29-1 and TRBJ2-3; D is perhaps TRBD1 or TRBD2 (5 bases each). CDR1 is SQVTM, CDR2 ANQGSEA, per germline. The CDR3 spans 15 residues. Between the trimmed V and J ends, which lost 8 bases and 6 bases, there was a span of 24 bases. The CDR3 coding sequence is TGCAGCCTCACTGGGGGTGGATATACTACGGATACGCAGTATTTT. Translation: CSLTGGGYTTDTQYF.

This chain links TRBV20-1 with TRBJ2-1, with D possibly being TRBD2 (6 bases). Germline CDR1 is DFQATT and CDR2 is SNEGSKA (reference sequence). This CDR3 has 15 amino acids. V lost 0 bases and J 8 bases, leaving 17 bases between the germline ends. The CDR3 DNA reads as TGCAGTGCTAGAGATCCGGCGGGGAGAGACGATGAGCAGTTCTTC. It codes for CSARDPAGRDDEQFF.

The rearrangement joins TRBV12-3 or TRBV12-4 to TRBJ2-2; D remains ambiguous. The CDR3 runs 16 residues. V was trimmed by 6 bases and J by 4 bases, leaving 18 bases between them. The CDR3: CASSPTARKGTGELFF. The CDR3 DNA reads TGTGCCAGCAGCCCCACCGCGAGGAAGGGCACCGGGGAGCTGTTTTTT.

This clonotype was seen only a few times. The chain has TRBV11-2 and TRBJ2-3; D is possibly TRBD2 (6 bases). The CDR3 is 18 amino acids. Trimming took 4 bases from V and 2 from J, leaving 22 bases between them. The germline V gene encodes CDR1 SGHAT and CDR2 FQNNGV. As DNA, the CDR3 is TGTGCCAGCAGCTCAATTGGGGTGGGGCGGGACCCCACAGATACGCAGTATTTT. Protein product: CASSSIGVGRDPTDTQYF.

V and J are TRBV3-1 and TRBJ2-7; weak D call: TRBD2 (6 bases). The length of the CDR3 is 16 residues. V dropped 5 bases and J dropped 3 bases, with 20 bases sitting between them. The germline V gene has CDR1 LGHDT and CDR2 YNNKEL (reference sequence). CDR3: CASSCSSSSVDYEQYF. The CDR3 DNA reads TGTGCCAGCAGCTGCTCCTCGTCTAGCGTAGACTACGAGCAGTACTTC.

V usage is TRBV7-2 and J usage is TRBJ2-7; 12 bases match TRBD2. J gave up 7 bases and V 5 bases, and 6 bases lay outside the gene matches. Germline V lookup: CDR1 SGHTA, CDR2 FQGNSA. This CDR3 comprises 14 residues. In nucleotides, the CDR3 is TGTGCCAGCAGCACTACTAGCGGGAGGAATGAGCAGTACTTC. This gives the protein CASSTTSGRNEQYF.

The J gene is TRBJ2-2, the V gene TRBV5-1, with TRBD2 identical over 7 bases. J was trimmed by 6 bases and V by 4 bases; bases with no gene match: 12. In germline, CDR1 is SGHRS, CDR2 YFSETQ. This CDR3 has 16 residues. The CDR3 DNA follows: TGCGCCAGCAGCCGAAACGGATTGCGGGAGCCCGGGGAGCTGTTTTTT. It is translated as CASSRNGLREPGELFF.

This chain joins TRBV6-1 and TRBJ1-5; D unclear. The CDR3 runs to 14 residues. The germline V gene has CDR1 MNHNS and CDR2 SASEGT. Trimming cost V 5 bases and J 7 bases, with 15 bases left between them. CDR3 sequence reads: CASSTQSWEQPQHF. CDR3 in DNA: TGTGCCAGCAGTACCCAGTCATGGGAACAGCCCCAGCATTTT.

This clonotype was counted a few times. CDR3 residues: CASSLEQGSEQYF. For the CDR3, the DNA is TGTGCCAGCAGCTTAGAACAGGGAAGCGAGCAGTACTTC. The chain employs TRBV7-9 and TRBJ2-7, with a weak D call TRBD1 (6 bases). This CDR3 is 13 amino acids long. Trimming removed 1 base from V and 6 bases from J, with 10 bases in between. Germline-derived CDR1 and CDR2 are SEHNR and FQNEAQ (reference sequence).

This clonotype occurred a few times. The chain employs TRBV7-2 and TRBJ2-1; TRBD2 matches 11 bases. The CDR3 consists of 16 residues. V was pared by 1 base and J by 10 bases, with 9 bases of the junction left unmatched. Germline V gene sequence: CDR1 SGHTA, CDR2 FQGNSA. The chain's CDR3 is CASSLEGARLAGEQFF. The DNA of the CDR3 is TGTGCCAGCAGCTTAGAGGGTGCTAGACTAGCGGGAGAGCAGTTCTTC.

The gene calls are TRBV10-2 and TRBJ2-7, with D tentatively TRBD2 (6 bases). CDR1 is WSHSY, CDR2 SAAADI, per germline. The length of the CDR3 is 15 residues. Trimming cost V 2 bases and J 0 bases, with 11 bases left between them. DNA for the CDR3: TGCGCCAGCAGTGAGACCCCTAGCGCCTCCTACGAGCAGTACTTC. Its translation is CASSETPSASYEQYF.

This clonotype was seen a handful of times. The gene calls are TRBV14 and TRBJ2-1; D not resolved. V dropped 4 bases and J dropped 12 bases, with 16 bases sitting between them. This CDR3 is built from 13 residues. Germline lookup yields CDR1 SGHDN and CDR2 FVKESK. The CDR3 loop is CASSPIVGLRQFF. In DNA, the CDR3 is TGTGCCAGCAGCCCGATCGTAGGCCTGAGGCAGTTCTTC.

The chain uses TRBV12-3 or TRBV12-4 and TRBJ2-2, with D possibly matching TRBD1 (5 bases). The CDR3 contains 15 residues. With 7 bases removed from V and 1 base from J, the gap between germline ends came to 13 bases. CDR3 DNA: TGTGCCAGCACTTACAGGAAGGGGAACACCGGGGAGCTGTTTTTT. Translation gives CASTYRKGNTGELFF.

This clonotype was counted between two and nine times. This chain joins TRBV28 and TRBJ2-7; D gene uncertain. The CDR3 has 12 residues. The ends were cut back, 6 bases at V and 9 bases at J, with 15 bases in the middle. The germline V gene encodes CDR1 MDHEN and CDR2 SYDVKM. CDR3 in amino acids: CASRPTASGQYF. The CDR3 coding sequence is TGTGCCAGCAGACCAACTGCATCGGGGCAGTACTTC.